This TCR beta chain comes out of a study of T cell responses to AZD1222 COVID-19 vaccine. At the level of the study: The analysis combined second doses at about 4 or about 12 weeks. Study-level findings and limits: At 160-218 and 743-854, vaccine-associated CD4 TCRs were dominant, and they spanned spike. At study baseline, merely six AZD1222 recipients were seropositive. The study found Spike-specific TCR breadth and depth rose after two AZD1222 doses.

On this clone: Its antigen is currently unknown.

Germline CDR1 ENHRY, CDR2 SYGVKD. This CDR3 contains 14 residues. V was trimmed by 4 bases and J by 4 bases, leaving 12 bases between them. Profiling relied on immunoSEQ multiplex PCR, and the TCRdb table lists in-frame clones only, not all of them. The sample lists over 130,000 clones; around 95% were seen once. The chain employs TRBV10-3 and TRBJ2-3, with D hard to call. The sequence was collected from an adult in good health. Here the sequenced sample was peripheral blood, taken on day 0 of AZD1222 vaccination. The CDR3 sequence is CAISAPRSADTQYF. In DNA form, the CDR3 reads TGTGCCATCAGTGCGCCTAGGTCTGCAGATACGCAGTATTTT.